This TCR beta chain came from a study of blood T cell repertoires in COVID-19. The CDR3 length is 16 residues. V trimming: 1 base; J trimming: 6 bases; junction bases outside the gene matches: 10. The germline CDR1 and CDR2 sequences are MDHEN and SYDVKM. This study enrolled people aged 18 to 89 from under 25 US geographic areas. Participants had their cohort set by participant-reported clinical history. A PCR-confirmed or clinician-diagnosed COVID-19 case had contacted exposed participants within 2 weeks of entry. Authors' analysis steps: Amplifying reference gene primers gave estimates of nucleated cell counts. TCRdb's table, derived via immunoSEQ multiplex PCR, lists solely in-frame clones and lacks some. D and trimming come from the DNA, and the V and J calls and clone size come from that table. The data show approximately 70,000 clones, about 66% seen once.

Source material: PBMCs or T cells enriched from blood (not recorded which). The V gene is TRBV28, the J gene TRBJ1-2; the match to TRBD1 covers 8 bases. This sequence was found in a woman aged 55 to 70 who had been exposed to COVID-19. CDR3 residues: CASSLSPGGGKDGYTF. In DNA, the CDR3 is TGTGCCAGCAGTTTATCGCCAGGGGGCGGGAAGGATGGCTACACCTTC.